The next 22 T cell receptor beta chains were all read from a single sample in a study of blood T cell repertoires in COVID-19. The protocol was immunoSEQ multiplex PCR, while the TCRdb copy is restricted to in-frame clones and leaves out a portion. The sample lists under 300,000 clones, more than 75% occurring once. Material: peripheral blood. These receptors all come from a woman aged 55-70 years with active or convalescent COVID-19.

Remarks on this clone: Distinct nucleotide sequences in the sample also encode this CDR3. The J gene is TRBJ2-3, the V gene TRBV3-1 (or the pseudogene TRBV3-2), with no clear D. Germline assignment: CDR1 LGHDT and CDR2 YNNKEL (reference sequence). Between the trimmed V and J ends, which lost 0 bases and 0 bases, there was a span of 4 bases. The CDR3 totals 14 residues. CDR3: CASSQDTSTDTQYF. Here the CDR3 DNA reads TGTGCCAGCAGCCAAGATACTAGCACAGATACGCAGTATTTT.

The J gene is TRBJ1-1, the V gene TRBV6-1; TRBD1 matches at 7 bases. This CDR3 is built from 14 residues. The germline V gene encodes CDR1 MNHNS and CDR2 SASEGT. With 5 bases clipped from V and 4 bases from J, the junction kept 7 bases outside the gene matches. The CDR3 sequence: CASSYSDRATEAFF. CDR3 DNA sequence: TGTGCCAGCAGTTATTCAGACAGGGCCACTGAAGCTTTCTTT.

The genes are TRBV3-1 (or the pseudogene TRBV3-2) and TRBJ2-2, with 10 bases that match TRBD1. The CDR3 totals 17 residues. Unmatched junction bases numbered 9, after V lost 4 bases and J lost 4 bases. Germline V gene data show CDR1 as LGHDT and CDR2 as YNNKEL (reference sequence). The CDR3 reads CASSPRGQGLRTGELFF. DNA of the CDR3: TGTGCCAGCAGCCCTCGGGGACAGGGGCTTCGCACCGGGGAGCTGTTTTTT.

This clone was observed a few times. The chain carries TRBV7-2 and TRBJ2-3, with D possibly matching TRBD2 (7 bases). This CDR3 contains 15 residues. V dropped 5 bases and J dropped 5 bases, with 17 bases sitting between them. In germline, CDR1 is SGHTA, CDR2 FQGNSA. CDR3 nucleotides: TGTGCCAGCAGCCCTCGCGGGGGCCCTGAAGATACGCAGTATTTT. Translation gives CASSPRGGPEDTQYF.

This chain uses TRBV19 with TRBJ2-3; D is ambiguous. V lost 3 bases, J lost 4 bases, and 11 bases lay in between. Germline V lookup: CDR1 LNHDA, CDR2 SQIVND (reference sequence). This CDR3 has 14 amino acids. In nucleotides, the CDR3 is TGTGCCAGTAGTATCCAGCAGGCTTCAGATACGCAGTATTTT. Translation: CASSIQQASDTQYF.

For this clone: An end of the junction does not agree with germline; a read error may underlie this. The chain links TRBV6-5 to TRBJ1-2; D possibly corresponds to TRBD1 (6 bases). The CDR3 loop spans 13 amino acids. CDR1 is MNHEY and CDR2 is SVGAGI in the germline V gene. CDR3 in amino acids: CASSRNPRGGLAF. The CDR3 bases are TGTGCCAGCAGCCGCAACCCTCGGGGGGGGCTGGCCTTC.

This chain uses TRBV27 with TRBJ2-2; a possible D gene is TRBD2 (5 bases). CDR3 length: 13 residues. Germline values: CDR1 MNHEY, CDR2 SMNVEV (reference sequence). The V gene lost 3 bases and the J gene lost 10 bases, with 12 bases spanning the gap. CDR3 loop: CASSFKTGEELFF. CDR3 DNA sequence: TGTGCCAGCAGTTTCAAGACCGGGGAGGAGCTGTTTTTT.

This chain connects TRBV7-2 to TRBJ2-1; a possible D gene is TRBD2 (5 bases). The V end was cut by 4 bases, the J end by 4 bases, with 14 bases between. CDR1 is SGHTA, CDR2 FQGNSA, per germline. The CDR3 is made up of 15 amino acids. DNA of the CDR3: TGTGCCAGCAGCTCCCAACGAGGGCCGTACAATGAGCAGTTCTTC. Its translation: CASSSQRGPYNEQFF. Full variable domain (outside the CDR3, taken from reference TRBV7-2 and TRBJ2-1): GAGVSQSPSNKVTEKGKDVELRCDPISGHTALYWYRQSLGQGLEFLIYFQGNSAPDKSGLPSDRFSAERTGGSVSTLTIQRTQQEDSAVYLCASSSQRGPYNEQFFGPGTRLTVL.

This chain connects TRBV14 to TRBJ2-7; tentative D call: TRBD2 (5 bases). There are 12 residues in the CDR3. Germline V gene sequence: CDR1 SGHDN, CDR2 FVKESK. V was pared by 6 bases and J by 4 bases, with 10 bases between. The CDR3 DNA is TGTGCCAGCAGTGGAGGTGGGTACGAGCAGTACTTC. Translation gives CASSGGGYEQYF.

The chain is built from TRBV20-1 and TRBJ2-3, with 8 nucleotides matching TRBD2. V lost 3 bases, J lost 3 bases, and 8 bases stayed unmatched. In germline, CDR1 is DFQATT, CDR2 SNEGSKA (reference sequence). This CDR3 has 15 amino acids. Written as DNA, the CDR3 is TGCAGTGCTAGTCCCAGCGGGGGAAGGACAGATACGCAGTATTTT. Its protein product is CSASPSGGRTDTQYF.

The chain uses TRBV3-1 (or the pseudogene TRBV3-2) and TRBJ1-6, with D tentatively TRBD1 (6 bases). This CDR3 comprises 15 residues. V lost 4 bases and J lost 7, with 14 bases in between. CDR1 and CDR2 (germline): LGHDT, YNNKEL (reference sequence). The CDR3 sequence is CASSPRDIENSPLHF. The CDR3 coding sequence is TGTGCCAGCAGCCCCCGGGACATCGAGAATTCACCCCTCCACTTT.

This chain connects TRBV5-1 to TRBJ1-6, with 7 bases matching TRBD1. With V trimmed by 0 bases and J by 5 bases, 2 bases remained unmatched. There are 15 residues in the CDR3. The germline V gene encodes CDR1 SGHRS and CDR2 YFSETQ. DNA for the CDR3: TGCGCCAGCAGCTTGGGGGGGACAGATAATTCACCCCTCCACTTT. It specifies CASSLGGTDNSPLHF.

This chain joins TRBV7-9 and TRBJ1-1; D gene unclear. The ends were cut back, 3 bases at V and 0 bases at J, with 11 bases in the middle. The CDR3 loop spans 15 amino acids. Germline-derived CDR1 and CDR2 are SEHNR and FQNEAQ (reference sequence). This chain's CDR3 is CASSFPLVLNTEAFF. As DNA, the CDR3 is TGTGCCAGCAGCTTCCCCCTCGTGTTGAACACTGAAGCTTTCTTT.

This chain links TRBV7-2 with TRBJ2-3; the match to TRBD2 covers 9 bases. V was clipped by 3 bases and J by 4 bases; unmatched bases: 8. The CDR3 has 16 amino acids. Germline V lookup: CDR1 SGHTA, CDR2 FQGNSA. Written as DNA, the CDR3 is TGTGCCAGCAGCTTGTATCTAGCGGGGATATCAGATACGCAGTATTTT. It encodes CASSLYLAGISDTQYF.

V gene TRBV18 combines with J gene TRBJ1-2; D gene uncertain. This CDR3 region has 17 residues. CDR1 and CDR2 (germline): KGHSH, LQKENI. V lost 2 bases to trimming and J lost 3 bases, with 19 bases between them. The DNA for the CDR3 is TGTGCCAGCTCACCATACGCCAGGCTATCCTCTGACTATGGCTACACCTTC. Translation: CASSPYARLSSDYGYTF.

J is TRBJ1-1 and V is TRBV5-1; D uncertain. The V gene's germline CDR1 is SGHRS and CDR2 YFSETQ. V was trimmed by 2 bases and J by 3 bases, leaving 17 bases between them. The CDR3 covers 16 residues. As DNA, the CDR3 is TGCGCCAGCAGCTTAGGAGGCCCCCCACCCCACACTGAAGCTTTCTTT. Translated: CASSLGGPPPHTEAFF.

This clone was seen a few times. The CDR3: CASSLGTGVGASRSGNTIYF. CDR3 bases: TGCGCCAGCAGCCTTGGGACAGGGGTTGGGGCGTCCAGGTCTGGAAACACCATATATTTT. The chain carries TRBV4-3 and TRBJ1-3; TRBD1 agrees at 10 bases. CDR1 and CDR2 from the germline V gene are LGHNA and YSLEER. The CDR3 contains 20 residues. V was pared by 4 bases and J by 1 base, with 16 bases of the junction left unmatched.

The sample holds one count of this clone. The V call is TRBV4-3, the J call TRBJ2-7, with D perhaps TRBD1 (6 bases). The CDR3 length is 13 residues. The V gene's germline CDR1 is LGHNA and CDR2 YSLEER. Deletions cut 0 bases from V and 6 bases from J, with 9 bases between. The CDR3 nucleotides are TGCGCCAGCAGCCAAGAACGAGGGGGCGAGCAGTACTTC. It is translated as CASSQERGGEQYF.

CDR3 sequence reads: CASSPGRGSGNTIYF. The CDR3 coding sequence is TGTGCCAGCAGTCCGGGACGGGGGTCTGGAAACACCATATATTTT. The rearrangement uses TRBV6-5 and TRBJ1-3, with D perhaps TRBD1 (5 bases). This CDR3 contains 15 residues. From germline, CDR1 is MNHEY and CDR2 SVGAGI. Trimming left V 5 bases short and J 1 base short, with 12 bases between.

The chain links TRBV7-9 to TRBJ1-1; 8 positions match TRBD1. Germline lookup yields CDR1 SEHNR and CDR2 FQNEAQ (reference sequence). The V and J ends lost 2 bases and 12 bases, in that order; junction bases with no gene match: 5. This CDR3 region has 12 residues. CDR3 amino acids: CASSLMTGETFF. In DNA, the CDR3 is TGTGCCAGCAGCTTAATGACAGGGGAAACTTTCTTT.

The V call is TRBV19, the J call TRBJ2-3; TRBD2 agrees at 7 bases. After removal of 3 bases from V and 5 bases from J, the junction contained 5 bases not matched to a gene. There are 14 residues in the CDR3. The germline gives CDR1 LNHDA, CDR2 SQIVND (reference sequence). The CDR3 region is CASSIGLAVDTQYF. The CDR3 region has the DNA TGTGCCAGTAGTATCGGGCTAGCGGTAGATACGCAGTATTTT.

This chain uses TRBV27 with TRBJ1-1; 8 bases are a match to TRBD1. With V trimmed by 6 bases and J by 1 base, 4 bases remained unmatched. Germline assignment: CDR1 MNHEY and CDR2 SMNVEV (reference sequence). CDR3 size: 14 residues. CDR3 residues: CASRRQGWNTEAFF. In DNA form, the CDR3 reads TGTGCCAGCAGGAGACAGGGGTGGAACACTGAAGCTTTCTTT.